This TCR beta chain was observed in a study of OX40 agonist ivuxolimab in advanced cancers. Study overall: Those enrolled were roughly 80% male, with a mean age of about 60 years and ages from about 20 to 90. Study conclusions and caveats: Some of the nonresponding patients also showed low levels of normalized T-cell clonal expansion.

A note on this clone: Its antigen is undetermined.

This CDR3 comprises 15 residues. Germline V gene sequence: CDR1 MDHEN, CDR2 SYDVKM. With 6 bases removed from V and 1 base from J, the gap between germline ends came to 13 bases. Generated by immunoSEQ multiplex PCR, the TCRdb table keeps only in-frame clones and is missing some. The sample has tens of thousands of clones, 80% to 85% seen once; the top ten hold approximately 20%. The source is an adult with an advanced solid tumor such as melanoma, head and neck, liver or kidney cancer. V usage is TRBV28 and J usage is TRBJ2-1; D possibly corresponds to TRBD2 (6 bases). Sequences were derived from CD4+ or CD8+ T cells sorted from blood, sampled in a trial of the OX40 agonist ivuxolimab. The chain's CDR3 is CASSQPRESYNEQFF. DNA for the CDR3: TGTGCCAGCAGCCAGCCTCGGGAGTCCTACAATGAGCAGTTCTTC.